This entry concerns a single T cell receptor beta chain. This entry is derived from a study of monozygotic twins with inflammatory bowel disease. Per the germline V gene, CDR1 is SQVTM and CDR2 is ANQGSEA. The CDR3 is 13 residues long. Using the 5' RACE reads, TCRdb records one entry per CDR3 protein without DNA. This listing includes around 380,000 distinct CDR3 sequences. Donors each gave about 2.6 ml of blood. This chain joins TRBV29-1 and TRBJ1-2. The clonotype comes from a human donor with ulcerative colitis or Crohn's disease, or a healthy co-twin of an affected twin (not recorded which). Sequenced: blood. The CDR3 here is CSVEEGLGPGYTF.